What follows are 4 T cell receptor beta chains derived from one specimen sequenced in a study of T cells after yellow fever vaccination (dated by TCRdb to between 2017 and 2020). This sample's treatment or condition label indicates: live attenuated yellow fever vaccine strain. The method behind the library was 5' RACE. TCRdb lists the instrument as Illumina HiSeq 2500. The raw public data were reprocessed by TCRdb itself: fastp quality trimming at Q25, MiXCR clonotype calling, in-frame beta chains only. Each entry merges the rows of one CDR3 protein and shows their most common DNA and genes. The sample has about 630,000 distinct CDR3 sequences on record, roughly an eighth of them singletons. The ten largest clones represent more than 13% of the sample. The sample consisted of PBMCs, taken on the day of the yellow fever booster vaccination. Every receptor here comes from a young man who received the YFV17D yellow fever vaccine.

The V gene is TRBV15, the J gene TRBJ2-1; 7 nucleotides align to TRBD2. The CDR3 length is 16 residues. Germline V gene sequence: CDR1 LNHNV, CDR2 YYDKDF (reference sequence). The ends lost 3 bases at V and 5 bases at J; junction bases unmatched: 10. CDR3 DNA sequence: TGTGCCACCAGCAGTCTTCGGGGACTACCGAACAATGAGCAGTTCTTC. It translates to CATSSLRGLPNNEQFF.

This clonotype appeared a few times. The chain employs TRBV10-2 and TRBJ1-1, with D unresolved. V was clipped by 6 bases and J by 7 bases, with 15 bases between them. CDR1 and CDR2 (germline): WSHSY, SAAADI. This CDR3 has 13 residues. CDR3 residues: CASRRRPGGEAFF. CDR3 in DNA: TGCGCCAGCAGAAGACGGCCTGGTGGTGAAGCTTTCTTT.

This clonotype was detected a few times. The chain couples TRBV5-1 to TRBJ2-1, with D hard to call. Trimming pared 5 bases from V and 0 bases from J, leaving 9 bases between. The CDR3 extends over 14 amino acids. Per germline, CDR1 SGHRS and CDR2 YFSETQ. The CDR3 protein is CASSAENSYNEQFF. The DNA of the CDR3 is TGCGCCAGCAGTGCAGAGAACTCCTACAATGAGCAGTTCTTC.

This clonotype has a handful of counts. The chain links TRBV12-3 or TRBV12-4 to TRBJ2-7; maybe TRBD2 (6 bases). V lost 2 bases and J lost 4, with 12 bases in between. The CDR3 extends over 14 amino acids. The CDR3 region is CASSLSFGSYEQYF. CDR3 coding DNA: TGTGCCAGCAGTTTATCCTTCGGGAGTTACGAGCAGTACTTC.